Given below is one TCR beta chain in context. The data originate from a study of blood T cell repertoires in COVID-19. Across the study: Acute and convalescent COVID-19 specimens originated in the United States, Italy and Spain. In each case, the material was cDNA or gDNA derived from T cells, B-cell-depleted T cells, or PBMCs.

Looked up from germline, CDR1 is SGHRS and CDR2 is YFSETQ. V gave up 3 bases and J gave up 3 bases; unmatched junction bases: 6. This CDR3 is 15 amino acids long. Original methodology: Scientists estimated how many nucleated cells there were by amplifying reference gene primers. TCRdb's table, derived via immunoSEQ multiplex PCR, lists solely in-frame clones and lacks some. V, J and clone size derive from that table, while D and trimming were established from the DNA sequence. Of 400,000 or so clones listed, around 89% are singletons. All recovered Cohort 3 donors got two negative PCRs, got clearance, or saw symptom resolution.

This TCR came from a man aged 25-45 years who had recovered from COVID-19. V is TRBV5-1 and J is TRBJ2-7; 10 bases map to TRBD1. What was sequenced was PBMCs or T cells enriched from blood (not recorded which). CDR3 protein: CASSSGQGRNYEQYF. CDR3 in DNA: TGCGCCAGCAGCTCGGGACAGGGGAGAAACTACGAGCAGTACTTC.